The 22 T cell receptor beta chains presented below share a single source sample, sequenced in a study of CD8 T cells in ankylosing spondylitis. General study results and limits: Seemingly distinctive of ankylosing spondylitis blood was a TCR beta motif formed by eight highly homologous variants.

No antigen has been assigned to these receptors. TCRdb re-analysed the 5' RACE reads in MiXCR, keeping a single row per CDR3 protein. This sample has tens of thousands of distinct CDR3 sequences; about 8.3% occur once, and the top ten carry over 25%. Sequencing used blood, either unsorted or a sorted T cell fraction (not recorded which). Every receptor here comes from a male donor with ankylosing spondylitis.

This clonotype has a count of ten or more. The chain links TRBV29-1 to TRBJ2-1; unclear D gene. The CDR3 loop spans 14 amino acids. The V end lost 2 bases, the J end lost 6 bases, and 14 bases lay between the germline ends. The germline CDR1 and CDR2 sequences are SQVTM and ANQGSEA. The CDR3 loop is CSVERVPDPNEQFF. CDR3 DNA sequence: TGCAGCGTTGAAAGGGTTCCGGACCCCAATGAGCAGTTCTTC.

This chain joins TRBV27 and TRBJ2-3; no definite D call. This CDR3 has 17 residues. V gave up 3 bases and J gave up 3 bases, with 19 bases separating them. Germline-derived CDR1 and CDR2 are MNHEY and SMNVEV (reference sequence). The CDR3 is CASSLGRWIGGTDTQYF. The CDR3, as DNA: TGTGCCAGCAGTTTGGGTCGTTGGATTGGTGGTACAGATACGCAGTATTTT.

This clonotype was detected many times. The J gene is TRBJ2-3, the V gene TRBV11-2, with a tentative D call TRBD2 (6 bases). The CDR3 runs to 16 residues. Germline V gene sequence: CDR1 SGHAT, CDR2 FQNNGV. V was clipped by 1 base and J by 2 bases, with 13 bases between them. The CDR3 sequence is CASSLAETRFTDTQYF. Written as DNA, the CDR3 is TGTGCCAGCAGCTTAGCCGAGACTAGGTTCACAGATACGCAGTATTTT.

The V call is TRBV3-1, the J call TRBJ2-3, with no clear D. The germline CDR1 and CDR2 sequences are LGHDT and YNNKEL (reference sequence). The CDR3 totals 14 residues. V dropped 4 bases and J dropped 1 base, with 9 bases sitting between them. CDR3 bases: TGTGCCAGCAGCCCTCAAGGTGGCACAGATACGCAGTATTTT. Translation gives CASSPQGGTDTQYF.

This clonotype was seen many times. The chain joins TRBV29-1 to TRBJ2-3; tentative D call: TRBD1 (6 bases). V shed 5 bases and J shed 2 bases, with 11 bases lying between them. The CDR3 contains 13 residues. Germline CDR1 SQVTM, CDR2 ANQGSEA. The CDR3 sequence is CSVRRGITDTQYF. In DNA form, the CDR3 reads TGCAGCGTTCGCAGGGGAATCACAGATACGCAGTATTTT.

CDR3 region: CASSVWGTEAFF. The DNA for the CDR3 is TGCGCCAGCAGCGTGTGGGGCACTGAAGCTTTCTTT. The chain employs TRBV5-1 and TRBJ1-1, with D uncertain. The length of the CDR3 is 12 residues. Germline values: CDR1 SGHRS, CDR2 YFSETQ. Trimming left V 4 bases short and J 4 bases short, with 8 bases between. Full variable domain (outside the CDR3, taken from reference TRBV5-1 and TRBJ1-1): KAGVTQTPRYLIKTRGQQVTLSCSPISGHRSVSWYQQTPGQGLQFLFEYFSETQRNKGNFPGRFSGRQFSNSRSEMNVSTLELGDSALYLCASSVWGTEAFFGQGTRLTVV.

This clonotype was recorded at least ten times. This chain's CDR3 is CASSPRQALNTQYF. DNA of the CDR3: TGTGCCAGCAGCCCCAGACAGGCTTTGAATACGCAGTATTTT. V and J are TRBV7-9 and TRBJ2-3; weak D call: TRBD1 (6 bases). CDR3 length equals 14 residues. V shed 5 bases and J shed 7 bases, with 16 bases lying between them. Germline values: CDR1 SEHNR, CDR2 FQNEAQ (reference sequence). Combining the CDR3 with reference TRBV7-9 and TRBJ2-3 gives the whole variable domain DTGVSQNPRHKITKRGQNVTFRCDPISEHNRLYWYRQTLGQGPEFLTYFQNEAQLEKSRLLSDRFSAERPKGSFSTLEIQRTEQGDSAMYLCASSPRQALNTQYFGPGTRLTVL.

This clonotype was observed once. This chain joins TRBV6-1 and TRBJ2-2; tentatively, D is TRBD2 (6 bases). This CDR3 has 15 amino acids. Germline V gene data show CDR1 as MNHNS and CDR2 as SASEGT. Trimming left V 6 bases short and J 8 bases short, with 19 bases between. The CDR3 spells CASSPTWDSRGELFF. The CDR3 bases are TGTGCCAGCAGCCCGACATGGGACTCTAGAGGGGAGCTGTTTTTT.

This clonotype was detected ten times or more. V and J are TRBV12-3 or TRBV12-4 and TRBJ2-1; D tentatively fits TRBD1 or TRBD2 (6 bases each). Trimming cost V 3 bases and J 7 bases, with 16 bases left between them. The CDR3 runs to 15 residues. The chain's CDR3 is CASSFGGGWGNEQFF. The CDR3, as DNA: TGTGCCAGCAGTTTCGGAGGGGGGTGGGGGAATGAGCAGTTCTTC.

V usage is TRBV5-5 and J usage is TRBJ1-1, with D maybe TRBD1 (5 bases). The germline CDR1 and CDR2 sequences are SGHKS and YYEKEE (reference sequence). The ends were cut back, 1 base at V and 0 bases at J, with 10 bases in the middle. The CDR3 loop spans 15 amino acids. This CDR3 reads CASSLRWGMNTEAFF. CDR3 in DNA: TGTGCCAGCAGCTTGCGATGGGGGATGAACACTGAAGCTTTCTTT.

The CDR3 loop reads CASSLVGGATLANYGYTF. CDR3 sequence (DNA): TGTGCCAGCAGCTTAGTAGGGGGGGCGACCCTTGCTAACTATGGCTACACCTTC. The gene calls are TRBV11-2 and TRBJ1-2, with a weak D call TRBD1 (6 bases). Germline loops: CDR1 SGHAT, CDR2 FQNNGV. The V and J ends lost 1 base and 0 bases respectively, with 18 bases between them. The CDR3 is 18 amino acids.

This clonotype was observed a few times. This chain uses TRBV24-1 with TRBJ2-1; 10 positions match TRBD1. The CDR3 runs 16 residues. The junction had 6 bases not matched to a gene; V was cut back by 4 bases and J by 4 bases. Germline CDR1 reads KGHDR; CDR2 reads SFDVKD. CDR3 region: CATSEGDRGPYNEQFF. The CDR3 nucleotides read TGTGCCACCAGTGAGGGGGACAGGGGTCCGTACAATGAGCAGTTCTTC.

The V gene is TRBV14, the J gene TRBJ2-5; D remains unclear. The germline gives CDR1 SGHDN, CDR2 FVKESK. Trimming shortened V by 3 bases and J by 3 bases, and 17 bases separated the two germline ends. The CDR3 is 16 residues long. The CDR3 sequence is CASSHYMSDLKETQYF. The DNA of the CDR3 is TGTGCCAGCAGCCACTATATGAGTGATTTAAAAGAGACCCAGTACTTC. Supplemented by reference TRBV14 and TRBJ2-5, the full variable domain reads EAGVTQFPSHSVIEKGQTVTLRCDPISGHDNLYWYRRVMGKEIKFLLHFVKESKQDESGMPNNRFLAERTGGTYSTLKVQPAELEDSGVYFCASSHYMSDLKETQYFGPGTRLLVL.

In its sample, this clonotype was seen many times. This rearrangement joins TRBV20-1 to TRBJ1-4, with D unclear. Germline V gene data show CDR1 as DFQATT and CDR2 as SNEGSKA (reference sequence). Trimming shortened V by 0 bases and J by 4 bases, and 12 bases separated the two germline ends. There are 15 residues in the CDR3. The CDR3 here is CSARDWFGDNEKLFF. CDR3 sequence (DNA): TGCAGTGCTAGAGATTGGTTCGGGGATAATGAAAAACTGTTTTTT.

CDR3 loop: CASSLGGSLRETQYF. CDR3 coding DNA: TGTGCCAGCAGCTTAGGGGGTAGCCTCCGCGAGACCCAGTACTTC. The chain combines TRBV7-2 with TRBJ2-5; D is unresolved. In germline, CDR1 is SGHTA, CDR2 FQGNSA. The CDR3 extends over 15 amino acids. V was pared by 1 base and J by 5 bases, with 14 bases between.

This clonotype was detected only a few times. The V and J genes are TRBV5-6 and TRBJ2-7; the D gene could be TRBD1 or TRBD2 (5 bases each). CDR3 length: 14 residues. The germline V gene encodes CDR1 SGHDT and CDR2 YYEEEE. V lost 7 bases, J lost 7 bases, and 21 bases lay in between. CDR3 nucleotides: TGTGCCAGCGGGGACGGACTTGGGGCGGCTGAGCAGTACTTC. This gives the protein CASGDGLGAAEQYF.

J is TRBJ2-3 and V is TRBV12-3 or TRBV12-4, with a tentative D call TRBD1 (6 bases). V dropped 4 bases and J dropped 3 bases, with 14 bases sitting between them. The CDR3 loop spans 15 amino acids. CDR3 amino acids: CASSSHPQGTDTQYF. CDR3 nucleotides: TGTGCCAGCAGTTCCCACCCACAGGGTACAGATACGCAGTATTTT.

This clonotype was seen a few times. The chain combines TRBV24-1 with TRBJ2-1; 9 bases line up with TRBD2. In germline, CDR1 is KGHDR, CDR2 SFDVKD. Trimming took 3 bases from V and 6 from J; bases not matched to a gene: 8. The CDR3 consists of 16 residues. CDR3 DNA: TGTGCCACCAGTGATATAGCGGGAGACCTTCTCAATGAGCAGTTCTTC. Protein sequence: CATSDIAGDLLNEQFF.

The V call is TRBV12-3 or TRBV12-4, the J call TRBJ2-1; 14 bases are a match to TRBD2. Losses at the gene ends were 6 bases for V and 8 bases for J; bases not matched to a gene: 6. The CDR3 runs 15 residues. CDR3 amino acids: CASRIGTSGSHEQFF. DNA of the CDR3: TGTGCCAGCAGGATCGGGACTAGCGGGAGTCATGAGCAGTTCTTC.

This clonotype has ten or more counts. The CDR3 bases are TGTGCCAGCAGCCCCCCAGGGGCACCCTATGGCTACACCTTC. The encoded protein is CASSPPGAPYGYTF. The chain joins TRBV14 to TRBJ1-2; D perhaps matches TRBD1 (6 bases). The CDR3 extends over 14 amino acids. V was cut by 4 bases and J by 4 bases, with 13 bases left in between. Germline V lookup: CDR1 SGHDN, CDR2 FVKESK.

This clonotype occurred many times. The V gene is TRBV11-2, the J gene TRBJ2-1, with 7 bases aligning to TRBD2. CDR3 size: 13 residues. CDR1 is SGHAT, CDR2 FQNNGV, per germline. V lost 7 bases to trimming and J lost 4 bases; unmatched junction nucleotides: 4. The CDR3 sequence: CASTASGYNEQFF. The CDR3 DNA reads TGTGCCAGCACAGCTAGCGGTTACAATGAGCAGTTCTTC. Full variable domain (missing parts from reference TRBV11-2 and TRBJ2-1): EAGVAQSPRYKIIEKRQSVAFWCNPISGHATLYWYQQILGQGPKLLIQFQNNGVVDDSQLPKDRFSAERLKGVDSTLKIQPAKLEDSAVYLCASTASGYNEQFFGPGTRLTVL.

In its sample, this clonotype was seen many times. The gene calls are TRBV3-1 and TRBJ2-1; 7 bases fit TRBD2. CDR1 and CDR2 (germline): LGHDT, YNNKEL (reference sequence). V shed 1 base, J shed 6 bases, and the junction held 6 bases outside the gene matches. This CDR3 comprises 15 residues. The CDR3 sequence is CASSQASGEVNEQFF. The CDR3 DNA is TGTGCCAGCAGCCAAGCTAGCGGAGAAGTCAATGAGCAGTTCTTC.